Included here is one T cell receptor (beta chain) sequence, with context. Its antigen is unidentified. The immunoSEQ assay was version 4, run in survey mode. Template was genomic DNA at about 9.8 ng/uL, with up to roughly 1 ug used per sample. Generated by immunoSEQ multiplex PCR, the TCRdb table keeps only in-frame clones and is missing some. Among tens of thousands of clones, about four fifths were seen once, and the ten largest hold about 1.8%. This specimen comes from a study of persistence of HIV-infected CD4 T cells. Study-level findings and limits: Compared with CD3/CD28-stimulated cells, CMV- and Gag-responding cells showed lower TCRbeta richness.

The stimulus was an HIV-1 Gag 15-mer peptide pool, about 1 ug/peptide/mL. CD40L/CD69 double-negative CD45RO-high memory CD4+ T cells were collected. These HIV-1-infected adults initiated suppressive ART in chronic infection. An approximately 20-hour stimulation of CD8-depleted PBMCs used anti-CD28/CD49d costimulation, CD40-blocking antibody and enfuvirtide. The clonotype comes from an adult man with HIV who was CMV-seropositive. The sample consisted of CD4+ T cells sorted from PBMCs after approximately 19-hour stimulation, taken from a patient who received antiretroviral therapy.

This CDR3 is CASEKGEGYTEAFF. CDR3 bases: TGTGCCTCAGAAAAGGGGGAAGGGTACACTGAAGCTTTCTTT. This chain joins TRBV7-9 and TRBJ1-1; tentatively, D is TRBD1 (6 bases). This CDR3 contains 14 residues. The V gene lost 11 bases and the J gene lost 3 bases, with 19 bases spanning the gap. The germline V gene encodes CDR1 SEHNR and CDR2 FQNEAQ (reference sequence).